This TCR beta chain derives from a study of technical replicates of blood from several donors. Clones were sequenced by immunoSEQ multiplex PCR, and TCRdb holds only the in-frame ones, with some missing. The data contain about 44,000 clones, over 95% of them singletons. The CDR3 covers 15 residues. V lost 5 bases and J lost 6, with 17 bases in between. The germline CDR1 and CDR2 sequences are MDHEN and SYDVKM. The receptor was derived from a human donor in good health. The chain recombines TRBV28 with TRBJ1-5, with a possible D match to TRBD1 (5 bases). Input material: T cells isolated from PBMCs. The CDR3 region is CASSPAGTKAQPQHF. For the CDR3, the DNA is TGTGCCAGCAGTCCTGCAGGGACTAAAGCTCAGCCCCAGCATTTT.